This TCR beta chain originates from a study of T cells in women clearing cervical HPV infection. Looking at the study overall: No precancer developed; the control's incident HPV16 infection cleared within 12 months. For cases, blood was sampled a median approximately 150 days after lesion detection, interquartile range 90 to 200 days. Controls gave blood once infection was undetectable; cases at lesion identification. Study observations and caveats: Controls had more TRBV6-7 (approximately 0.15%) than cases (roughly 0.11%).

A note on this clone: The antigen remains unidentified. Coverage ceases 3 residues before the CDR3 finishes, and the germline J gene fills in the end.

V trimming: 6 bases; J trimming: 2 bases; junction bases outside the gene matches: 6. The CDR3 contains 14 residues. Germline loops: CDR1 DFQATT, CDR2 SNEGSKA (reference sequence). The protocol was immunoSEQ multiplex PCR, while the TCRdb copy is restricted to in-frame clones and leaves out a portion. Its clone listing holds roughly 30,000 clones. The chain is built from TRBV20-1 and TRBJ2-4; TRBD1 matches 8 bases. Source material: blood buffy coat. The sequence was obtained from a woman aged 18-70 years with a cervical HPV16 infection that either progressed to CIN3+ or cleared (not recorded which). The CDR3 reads CSATGQGPKNIQYF. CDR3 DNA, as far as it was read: TGCAGTGCCACCGGACAGGGACCCAAAAACATT.